A single sample is the source of the 5 T cell receptor beta chains below, sequenced in a study of blood T cell repertoires in COVID-19. Assay used: immunoSEQ multiplex PCR; TCRdb lists only in-frame clones, some missing. The table lists under 130,000 clones, about 88% of them singletons. Sequencing was done on a sample of peripheral blood. Receptor source: a human donor in a cohort sampled during active COVID-19.

The chain employs TRBV19 and TRBJ1-5; D not certain. This CDR3 is built from 14 residues. Trimming removed 3 bases at V and 1 base at J, with 7 bases between. Germline CDR1 is LNHDA and CDR2 is SQIVND (reference sequence). CDR3 loop: CASSIGGSNQPQHF. In nucleotides, the CDR3 is TGTGCCAGTAGTATCGGCGGGAGCAATCAGCCCCAGCATTTT.

CDR3 in DNA: TGCGCCAGCAGTGAGTCGGCGGTGAACACTGAAGCTTTCTTT. This gives the protein CASSESAVNTEAFF. This chain uses TRBV10-2 with TRBJ1-1; D not resolved. Germline loops: CDR1 WSHSY, CDR2 SAAADI. V shed 0 bases and J shed 0 bases, with 5 bases lying between them. The CDR3 is 14 amino acids.

This rearrangement joins TRBV28 to TRBJ1-4; TRBD1 agrees at 7 bases. V was clipped by 4 bases and J by 7 bases; unmatched bases: 6. Per germline, CDR1 MDHEN and CDR2 SYDVKM. There are 14 residues in the CDR3. The CDR3 DNA follows: TGTGCCAGCAGTTCCGGGACAGAAAGTGAAAAACTGTTTTTT. The encoded protein is CASSSGTESEKLFF.

The genes are TRBV2 and TRBJ1-1; unclear D gene. Germline assignment: CDR1 SNHLY and CDR2 FYNNEI. Trimming took off 2 bases at V and 1 base at J, with 8 bases between the two ends. This CDR3 has 14 residues. CDR3 region: CASSEYRGNTEAFF. CDR3 nucleotide sequence: TGTGCCAGCAGTGAATATCGGGGGAACACTGAAGCTTTCTTT.

This clone was picked up one time. The CDR3: CASGDKLGQGISEQYF. In nucleotides, the CDR3 is TGTGCCAGTGGAGATAAGTTGGGACAGGGGATCTCCGAGCAGTACTTC. The V call is TRBV12-1, the J call TRBJ2-7; the table assigns TRBD1, which was not confirmed against the DNA. TRBV12-1 is reported as a pseudogene. The CDR3 sequence is 16 residues long.